This T cell receptor beta chain was recorded in a study of OX40 agonist ivuxolimab in advanced cancers. This clone was counted a single time. Clones were sequenced by immunoSEQ multiplex PCR, and TCRdb holds only the in-frame ones, with some missing. In the table there are about 99,000 clones, approximately 93% of which are singletons. With autoimmune disease history or systemic immunosuppression, patients were excluded. The CDR3 loop spans 16 amino acids. V lost 5 bases and J lost 13; bases outside the gene matches: 17. Germline CDR1 is SGHVS and CDR2 is FNYEAQ. Material: CD4+ or CD8+ T cells sorted from blood, obtained in a trial of the OX40 agonist ivuxolimab. This TCR was sampled from an adult with an advanced solid tumor such as melanoma, head and neck, liver or kidney cancer. The chain employs TRBV7-6 and TRBJ2-2; TRBD2 matches at 9 bases. The DNA for the CDR3 is TGTGCCAGCAGCCCCCCCCTCGCGGGGGGGGCGTGGGCGCTGTTTTTT. Encoded protein: CASSPPLAGGAWALFF.